Following are 10 T cell receptor beta chains from one sample sequenced in a study of blood T cell repertoires in COVID-19. Sequenced by immunoSEQ multiplex PCR; TCRdb stores in-frame clones only, minus some. The sample has around 50,000 clones; about four fifths are singletons. Sequenced material: peripheral blood. The source of these receptors is a woman older than 75 with acute or convalescent COVID-19.

The genes are TRBV7-8 and TRBJ2-2, with a possible D match to TRBD1 (5 bases). V lost 8 bases and J 2 bases, leaving 21 bases between the germline ends. CDR3 length equals 17 residues. The germline gives CDR1 SGHVS, CDR2 FQNEAQ. CDR3 amino acids: CASSSRLGAPNTGELFF. The CDR3 DNA is TGTGCCAGCTCCTCTCGACTTGGGGCACCTAACACCGGGGAGCTGTTTTTT.

The chain combines TRBV9 with TRBJ2-2; 10 bases line up with TRBD1. Germline CDR1 SGDLS, CDR2 YYNGEE. The CDR3 sequence is 14 residues long. The V segment lost 7 bases and the J segment 5 bases; nucleotides outside the gene matches: 5. The CDR3 loop is CASGSGQGTGELFF. In DNA, the CDR3 is TGTGCCAGCGGCTCGGGACAGGGGACCGGGGAGCTGTTTTTT. The entire variable domain, with the rest obtained from reference TRBV9 and TRBJ2-2, is as follows: DSGVTQTPKHLITATGQRVTLRCSPRSGDLSVYWYQQSLDQGLQFLIQYYNGEERAKGNILERFSAQQFPDLHSELNLSSLELGDSALYFCASGSGQGTGELFFGEGSRLTVL.

The gene calls are TRBV6-5 and TRBJ1-2; D gene ambiguous. Trimming cost V 1 base and J 8 bases, with 14 bases left between them. CDR1 and CDR2 (germline): MNHEY, SVGAGI. The CDR3 runs 14 residues. This CDR3 reads CASSYYRTSGGYTF. In DNA, the CDR3 is TGTGCCAGCAGTTACTACCGGACCTCGGGGGGCTACACCTTC.

This clone was seen once. V usage is TRBV6-5 and J usage is TRBJ1-2; D call uncertain. The CDR3 length is 14 residues. The germline V gene has CDR1 MNHEY and CDR2 SVGAGI. Trimming took off 5 bases at V and 8 bases at J, with 18 bases between the two ends. CDR3 protein: CASSPRTDMGGYTF. In nucleotides, the CDR3 is TGTGCCAGCAGTCCCCGGACTGATATGGGAGGCTACACCTTC.

This clone was seen a few times. The rearrangement uses TRBV16 and TRBJ1-1; D perhaps matches TRBD1 (6 bases). With 2 bases removed from V and 4 bases from J, the gap between germline ends came to 11 bases. Looked up from germline, CDR1 is KGHSY and CDR2 is FQNENV. The CDR3 consists of 14 residues. The CDR3 DNA is TGTGCCAGCAGCCAAGTGAGGGGGGGCACTGAAGCTTTCTTT. The encoded protein is CASSQVRGGTEAFF.

This rearrangement joins TRBV19 to TRBJ1-5; D gene uncertain. The CDR3 consists of 15 residues. CDR1 is LNHDA and CDR2 is SQIVND in the germline V gene (reference sequence). The V end was cut by 8 bases, the J end by 2 bases, with 16 bases between. CDR3 sequence (DNA): TGTGCCAGTCGCTCGGTTCGGGAAGGCAATCAGCCCCAGCATTTT. This encodes CASRSVREGNQPQHF.

This chain connects TRBV2 to TRBJ2-5; TRBD2 might be the D (6 bases). The V end lost 7 bases, the J end lost 4 bases, and 13 bases lay between the germline ends. This CDR3 is 13 amino acids long. CDR1 is SNHLY, CDR2 FYNNEI, per germline. CDR3 nucleotides: TGTGCCAGCACGCGGGGTGTGGCAGAGACCCAGTACTTC. This translates into CASTRGVAETQYF.

The chain uses TRBV6-5 and TRBJ1-2; a possible D gene is TRBD1 (5 bases). The V gene's germline CDR1 is MNHEY and CDR2 SVGAGI. The CDR3 extends over 12 amino acids. Trimming pared 7 bases from V and 5 bases from J, leaving 11 bases between. The CDR3 DNA is TGTGCCAGCAAGGAGGGGCCTTATGGCTACACCTTC. Translating gives CASKEGPYGYTF.

This rearrangement joins TRBV2 to TRBJ2-1; D is possibly TRBD1 (6 bases). The ends were cut back, 11 bases at V and 7 bases at J, with 21 bases in the middle. The CDR3 spans 14 residues. Germline V gives CDR1 SNHLY, CDR2 FYNNEI. CDR3 amino acids: CAGKTGPPANEQFF. CDR3 in DNA: TGTGCCGGAAAAACAGGGCCCCCCGCTAATGAGCAGTTCTTC.

The chain carries TRBV5-4 and TRBJ2-3, with 8 nucleotides matching TRBD2. This CDR3 spans 14 amino acids. The germline V gene encodes CDR1 SGHNT and CDR2 YYREEE (reference sequence). Trimming cost V 4 bases and J 3 bases; bases outside gene matches: 4. The CDR3 coding sequence is TGTGCCAGCAGCCCGGGAGGGTTGACAGATACGCAGTATTTT. Translating gives CASSPGGLTDTQYF.